A single sample is the source of the 9 T cell receptor beta chains below, sequenced in a study of CD8 T cells in Susac syndrome. After extraction with the RNeasy kit, roughly 0.45 to 1 ug of the RNA was reverse transcribed using random hexamers. TCRdb analysed the immunoSEQ multiplex PCR reads with MiXCR anew, one entry per CDR3 protein. The table records hundreds of thousands of distinct CDR3 sequences, 95% of them present only once. The source material was CD4+ T cells from PBMCs. Receptors originate from a human donor with multiple sclerosis.

V gene TRBV7-9 combines with J gene TRBJ1-1, with D unclear. The CDR3 runs 13 residues. V gave up 4 bases and J gave up 5 bases, with 11 bases separating them. Germline-derived CDR1 and CDR2 are SEHNR and FQNEAQ (reference sequence). The CDR3 DNA sequence: TGTGCCAGCAGCTGGGTTGCCGGGACTGAAGCTTTCTTT. It translates to CASSWVAGTEAFF.

The V and J genes are TRBV7-9 and TRBJ1-4; D is uncertain. V lost 3 bases and J 2 bases, leaving 7 bases between the germline ends. Germline V gene lookup returns CDR1 SEHNR and CDR2 FQNEAQ (reference sequence). This CDR3 has 14 amino acids. Here the CDR3 DNA reads TGTGCCAGCAGCTTCTCTTCCACTAATGAAAAACTGTTTTTT. Protein product: CASSFSSTNEKLFF.

The chain couples TRBV20-1 to TRBJ2-7, with 8 bases lining up with TRBD2. Germline V gene lookup returns CDR1 DFQATT and CDR2 SNEGSKA (reference sequence). With V trimmed by 4 bases and J by 7 bases, 6 bases remained unmatched. This CDR3 region has 12 residues. The CDR3 nucleotides are TGCAGTGCTAAAGCGGGAGCGGGAGAGCAGTACTTC. Amino acid sequence: CSAKAGAGEQYF.

The V gene is TRBV3-1, the J gene TRBJ2-5; no clear D gene. Germline-derived CDR1 and CDR2 are LGHDT and YNNKEL (reference sequence). The CDR3 spans 13 residues. Trimming took 5 bases from V and 6 from J, leaving 13 bases between them. The CDR3 region has the DNA TGTGCCAGCAGCGAAACGGCCGGGCAGACCCAGTACTTC. Protein sequence: CASSETAGQTQYF.

This clonotype was detected a few times. The J gene is TRBJ2-7, the V gene TRBV6-1; the D gene is possibly TRBD1 (6 bases). CDR1 MNHNS and CDR2 SASEGT come from the germline V gene. Trimming removed 6 bases from V and 5 bases from J, with 14 bases in between. The CDR3 spans 13 residues. In DNA, the CDR3 is TGTGCCAGCAGCCAAGTTCAGGGGAACGAGCAGTACTTC. This codes for CASSQVQGNEQYF.

CDR3 DNA sequence: TGTGCCAGCAGCCCCCAGGCAGGGTGGAATGAGCAGTTCTTC. Translated: CASSPQAGWNEQFF. The gene calls are TRBV9 and TRBJ2-1, with D maybe TRBD1 (5 bases). This CDR3 contains 14 residues. Germline V gene data show CDR1 as SGDLS and CDR2 as YYNGEE. The V end was cut by 4 bases, the J end by 7 bases, with 15 bases between.

The rearrangement links TRBV30 to TRBJ2-3; 12 bases fit TRBD2. Germline CDR1 and CDR2: GTSNPN and SVGIG (reference sequence). V gave up 3 bases and J gave up 4 bases; unmatched junction bases: 8. The CDR3 totals 16 residues. CDR3 residues: CAWRTSGSIQPDTQYF. CDR3 coding DNA: TGTGCCTGGAGGACTAGCGGGAGCATTCAACCAGATACGCAGTATTTT.

The chain has TRBV11-2 and TRBJ2-6; D is ambiguous. Germline V gives CDR1 SGHAT, CDR2 FQNNGV. The CDR3 totals 17 residues. Trimming stripped 3 bases from V and 1 base from J, with 13 bases between. CDR3 DNA: TGTGCCAGCAGCTTTTCCCCATCCGATTCTGGGGCCAACGTCCTGACTTTC. This sequence encodes CASSFSPSDSGANVLTF.

The J gene is TRBJ2-3, the V gene TRBV20-1; D may be TRBD2 (7 bases). The CDR3 extends over 15 amino acids. Trimming cost V 0 bases and J 7 bases, with 17 bases left between them. Germline V lookup: CDR1 DFQATT, CDR2 SNEGSKA (reference sequence). As DNA, the CDR3 is TGCAGTGCTAGAGATAAGGGGGGGGGCCTTTATACGCAGTATTTT. Its translation: CSARDKGGGLYTQYF.